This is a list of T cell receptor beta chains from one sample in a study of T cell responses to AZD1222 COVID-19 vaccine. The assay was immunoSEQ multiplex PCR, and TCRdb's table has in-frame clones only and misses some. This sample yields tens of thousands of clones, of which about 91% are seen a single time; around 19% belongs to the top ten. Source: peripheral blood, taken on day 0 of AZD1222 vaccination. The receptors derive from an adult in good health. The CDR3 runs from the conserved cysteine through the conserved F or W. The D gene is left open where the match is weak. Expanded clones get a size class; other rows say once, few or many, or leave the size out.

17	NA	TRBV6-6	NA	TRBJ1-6	TGTGCCAGCAGTCCCAGGTTTAAAGGCTCCTATAATTCACCCCTCCACTTT	CASSPRFKGSYNSPLHF
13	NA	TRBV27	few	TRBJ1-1	TGTGCCAGCAGTTTCACACAACCCACTGAAGCTTTCTTT	CASSFTQPTEAFF
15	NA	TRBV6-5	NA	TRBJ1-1	TGTGCCACCTCACAAACTCCCCAGGTATACACTGAAGCTTTCTTT	CATSQTPQVYTEAFF
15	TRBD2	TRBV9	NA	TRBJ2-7	TGTGCCAGCAGCACAACTAGCGGGAGGATAGCCGAGCAGTACTTC	CASSTTSGRIAEQYF
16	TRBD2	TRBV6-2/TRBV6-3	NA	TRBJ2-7	TGTGCCAGCAGTTACCGAGTTAGCGGGGGGGCGTACGAGCAGTACTTC	CASSYRVSGGAYEQYF
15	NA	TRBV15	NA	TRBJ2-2	TGTGCCACCCTCGACGGGGGCGAGGTCACCGGGGAGCTGTTTTTT	CATLDGGEVTGELFF
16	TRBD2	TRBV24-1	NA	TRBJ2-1	TGTGCCACCAGTGACGCCCTAGCGGAGGCGGGCAATGAGCAGTTCTTC	CATSDALAEAGNEQFF
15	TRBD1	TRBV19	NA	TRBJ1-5	TGTGCCAGTAGTATGTGGGACAGGTCAACAGCGCCCCAGCATTTT	CASSMWDRSTAPQHF
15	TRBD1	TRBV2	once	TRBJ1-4	TGTGCCAGCAGTCCAGGGACAGCAACTAATGAAAAACTGTTTTTT	CASSPGTATNEKLFF
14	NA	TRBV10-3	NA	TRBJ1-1	TGTGCCATCAGAGAAGAACTCATGAACACTGAAGCTTTCTTT	CAIREELMNTEAFF
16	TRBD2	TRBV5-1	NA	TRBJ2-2	TGCGCCAGCAGCAGAGGACTAGCGGGTGTTACCGGGGAGCTGTTTTTT	CASSRGLAGVTGELFF
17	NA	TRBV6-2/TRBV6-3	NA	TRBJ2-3	TGTGCCAGCAGTTATGGGGGCAGGGGAGATGACACAGATACGCAGTATTTT	CASSYGGRGDDTDTQYF
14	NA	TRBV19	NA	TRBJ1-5	TGTGCCAGTTCGAGTCTCCTTAGCAATCAGCCCCAGCATTTT	CASSSLLSNQPQHF
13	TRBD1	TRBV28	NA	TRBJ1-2	TGTGCCAGCAGTGCTGGACAGGGAAGAGGCTACACCTTC	CASSAGQGRGYTF
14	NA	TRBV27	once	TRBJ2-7	TGTGCCAGCAGTCCGCTCAACGGGGACTACGAGCAGTACTTC	CASSPLNGDYEQYF
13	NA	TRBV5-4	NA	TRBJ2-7	TGTGCCAGCAGTTGGGCCCAGGGCTACGAGCAGTACTTC	CASSWAQGYEQYF
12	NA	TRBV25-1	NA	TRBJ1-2	TGTGCCAGCACGGGGGGTGGCTATGGCTACACCTTC	CASTGGGYGYTF
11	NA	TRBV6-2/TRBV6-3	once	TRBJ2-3	TGTGCCAGCAGTCAGACAGATACGCAGTATTTT	CASSQTDTQYF
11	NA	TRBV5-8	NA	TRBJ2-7	TGTGTTTCAGGGCCTCGCTACGAGCAGTACTTC	CVSGPRYEQYF
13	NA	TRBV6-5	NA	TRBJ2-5	TGTGCCAGTTCTACCGGGTCACAAGAGACCCAGTACTTC	CASSTGSQETQYF
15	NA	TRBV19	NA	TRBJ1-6	TGTGCCAGTAGCTCGACAGGCCTGTATAATTCACCCCTCCACTTT	CASSSTGLYNSPLHF
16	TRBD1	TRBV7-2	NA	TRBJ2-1	TGTGCCAGCAGCTTAGGTACAGGGGGCGCCTACAATGAGCAGTTCTTC	CASSLGTGGAYNEQFF
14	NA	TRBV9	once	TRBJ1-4	TGTGCCAGCAGCTTGGGAGGTTCTAATGAAAAACTGTTTTTT	CASSLGGSNEKLFF
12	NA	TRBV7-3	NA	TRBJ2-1	TGTGCCAGCAGTGGGGGCGCGGATGAGCAGTTCTTC	CASSGGADEQFF
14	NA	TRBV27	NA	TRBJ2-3	TGTGCCAGCAGTATACGCCCGAGGGCAGATACGCAGTATTTT	CASSIRPRADTQYF
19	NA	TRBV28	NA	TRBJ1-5	TGTGCCAGCAGTTTTCAATCGGGACACCCTCAGGAGGTCAATCAGCCCCAGCATTTT	CASSFQSGHPQEVNQPQHF
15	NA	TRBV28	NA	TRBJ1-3	TGTGCCAGCAGTTTTCGGGGGCTCTCTGGAAACACCATATATTTT	CASSFRGLSGNTIYF